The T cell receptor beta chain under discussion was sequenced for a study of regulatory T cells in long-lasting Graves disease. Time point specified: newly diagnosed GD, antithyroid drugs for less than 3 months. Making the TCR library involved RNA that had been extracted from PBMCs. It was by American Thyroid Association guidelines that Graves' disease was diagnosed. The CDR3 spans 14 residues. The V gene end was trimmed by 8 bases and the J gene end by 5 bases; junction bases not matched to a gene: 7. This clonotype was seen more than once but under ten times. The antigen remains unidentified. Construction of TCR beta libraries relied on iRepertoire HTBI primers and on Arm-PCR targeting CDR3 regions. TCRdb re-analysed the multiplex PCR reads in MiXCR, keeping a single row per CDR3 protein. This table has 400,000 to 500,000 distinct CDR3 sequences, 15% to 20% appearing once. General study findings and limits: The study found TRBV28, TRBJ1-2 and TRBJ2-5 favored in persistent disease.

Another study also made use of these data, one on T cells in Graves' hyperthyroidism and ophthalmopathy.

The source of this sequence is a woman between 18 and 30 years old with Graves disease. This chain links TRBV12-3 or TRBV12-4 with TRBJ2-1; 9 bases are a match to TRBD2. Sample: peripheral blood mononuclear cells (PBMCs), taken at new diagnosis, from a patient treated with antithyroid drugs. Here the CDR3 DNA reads TGTGCCAGCTCACCGGGACTAGCACACAATGAGCAGTTCTTC. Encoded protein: CASSPGLAHNEQFF.